One and the same sample provided the 6 T cell receptor beta chains below, sequenced in a study of cytomegalovirus exposure and HLA in healthy donors. TCRdb's copy holds only in-frame clones and misses some; the assay was immunoSEQ multiplex PCR. The table records 70,000 or so clones, approximately 94% of them present only once. Sequenced sample: PBMCs. The receptors derive from a woman under 30 in good health and CMV-seronegative.

The chain is built from TRBV27 and TRBJ2-7; D remains ambiguous. The germline V gene has CDR1 MNHEY and CDR2 SMNVEV (reference sequence). This CDR3 comprises 12 residues. V was trimmed by 5 bases and J by 5 bases, leaving 10 bases between them. The CDR3 DNA reads TGTGCCAGCAGTCCAGGATTCCACGAGCAGTACTTC. Protein product: CASSPGFHEQYF.

J is TRBJ2-5 and V is TRBV2; D is perhaps TRBD2 (5 bases). V lost 8 bases, J lost 0 bases, and 13 bases lay in between. The CDR3 extends over 14 amino acids. Germline lookup yields CDR1 SNHLY and CDR2 FYNNEI. The CDR3 loop reads CASLAPSYQETQYF. In nucleotides, the CDR3 is TGTGCCAGCTTAGCGCCATCGTACCAAGAGACCCAGTACTTC.

This clone has only one observation. The genes are TRBV7-8 and TRBJ2-3, with D tentatively TRBD2 (5 bases). The germline V and J ends were trimmed by 4 bases and 4 bases, with 15 bases remaining between them. This CDR3 comprises 15 residues. Germline V CDR1 and CDR2: SGHVS, FQNEAQ. CDR3 loop: CASSSGGSGADTQYF. Written as DNA, the CDR3 is TGTGCCAGCAGCTCCGGAGGAAGCGGTGCAGATACGCAGTATTTT.

This chain links TRBV27 with TRBJ2-1, with a tentative D call TRBD1 (6 bases). V was shortened by 3 bases and J by 6 bases, with 12 bases between the two germline ends. This CDR3 has 14 residues. Germline CDR1 and CDR2: MNHEY and SMNVEV (reference sequence). CDR3 amino acids: CASSLPGVGNEQFF. Here the CDR3 DNA reads TGTGCCAGCAGTTTGCCAGGGGTGGGCAATGAGCAGTTCTTC.

The rearrangement uses TRBV7-6 and TRBJ2-6; the D gene is possibly TRBD2 (5 bases). V was pared by 5 bases and J by 0 bases, with 20 bases between. Germline-derived CDR1 and CDR2 are SGHVS and FNYEAQ. This CDR3 has 19 amino acids. CDR3 sequence reads: CASSPQRAVTSSGANVLTF. The CDR3 DNA is TGTGCCAGCAGCCCCCAGAGGGCAGTAACCAGCTCTGGGGCCAACGTCCTGACTTTC.

The chain couples TRBV5-6 to TRBJ2-7, with TRBD2 matching 9 bases. Germline values: CDR1 SGHDT, CDR2 YYEEEE. The length of the CDR3 is 16 residues. The trim removed 1 base at V and 7 bases at J, leaving 12 bases unmatched. CDR3 sequence (DNA): TGTGCCAGCAGCTTGTCGGGGTTAGCGGGAGATGGGGAGCAGTACTTC. It yields the protein CASSLSGLAGDGEQYF. The full variable domain, rest sourced from reference TRBV5-6 and TRBJ2-7, is DAGVTQSPTHLIKTRGQQVTLRCSPKSGHDTVSWYQQALGQGPQFIFQYYEEEERQRGNFPDRFSGHQFPNYSSELNVNALLLGDSALYLCASSLSGLAGDGEQYFGPGTRLTVT.